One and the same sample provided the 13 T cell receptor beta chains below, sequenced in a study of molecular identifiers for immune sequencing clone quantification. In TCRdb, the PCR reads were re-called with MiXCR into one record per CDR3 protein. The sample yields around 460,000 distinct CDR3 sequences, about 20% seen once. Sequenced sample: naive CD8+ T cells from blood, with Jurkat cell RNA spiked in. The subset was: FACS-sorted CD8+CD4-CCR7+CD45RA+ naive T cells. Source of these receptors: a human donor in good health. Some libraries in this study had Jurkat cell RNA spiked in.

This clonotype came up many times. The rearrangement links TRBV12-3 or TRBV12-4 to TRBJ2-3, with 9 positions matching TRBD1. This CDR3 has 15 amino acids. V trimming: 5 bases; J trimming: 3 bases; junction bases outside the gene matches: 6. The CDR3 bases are TGTGCCAGCAGTCTACAGGGGGCTAGGACAGATACGCAGTATTTT. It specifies CASSLQGARTDTQYF.

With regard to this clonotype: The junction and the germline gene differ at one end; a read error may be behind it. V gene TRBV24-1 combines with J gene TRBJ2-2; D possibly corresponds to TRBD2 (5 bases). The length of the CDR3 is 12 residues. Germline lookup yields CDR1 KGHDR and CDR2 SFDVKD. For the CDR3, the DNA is TGTGCCACCAGTGGCATAGCCGGGGAGCTGTCTTTT. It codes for CATSGIAGELSF.

CDR3 DNA: TGTGCCAGCAGCCGAGGACACTACGAGCAGTACTTC. This encodes CASSRGHYEQYF. The genes are TRBV28 and TRBJ2-7, with D possibly TRBD1 on 5 matching bases. There are 12 residues in the CDR3. Per the germline V gene, CDR1 is MDHEN and CDR2 is SYDVKM. With 6 bases removed from V and 3 bases from J, the gap between germline ends came to 9 bases.

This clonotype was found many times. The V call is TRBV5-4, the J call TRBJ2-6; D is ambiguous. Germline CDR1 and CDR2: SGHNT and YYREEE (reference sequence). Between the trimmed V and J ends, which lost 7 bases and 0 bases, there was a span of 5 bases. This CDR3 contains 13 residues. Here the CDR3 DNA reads TGTGCCAGCCGATACTCTGGGGCCAACGTCCTGACTTTC. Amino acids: CASRYSGANVLTF.

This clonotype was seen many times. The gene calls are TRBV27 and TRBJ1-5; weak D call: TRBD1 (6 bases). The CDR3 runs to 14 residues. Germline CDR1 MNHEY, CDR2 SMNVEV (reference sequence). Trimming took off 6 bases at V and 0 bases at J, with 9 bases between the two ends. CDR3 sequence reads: CASRQGYSNQPQHF. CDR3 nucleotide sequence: TGTGCCAGCAGACAGGGCTATAGCAATCAGCCCCAGCATTTT.

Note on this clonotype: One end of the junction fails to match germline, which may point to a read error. The CDR3 here is CANSLGMGTDTQYF. CDR3 nucleotides: TGTGCCAACAGCTTAGGGATGGGCACAGATACGCAGTATTTT. The rearrangement joins TRBV7-6 to TRBJ2-3; D is ambiguous. The CDR3 runs 14 residues. Germline V lookup: CDR1 SGHVS, CDR2 FNYEAQ.

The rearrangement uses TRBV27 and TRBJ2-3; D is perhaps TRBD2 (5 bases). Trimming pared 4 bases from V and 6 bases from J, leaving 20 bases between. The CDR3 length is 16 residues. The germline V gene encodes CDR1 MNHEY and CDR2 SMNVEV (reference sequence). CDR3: CASSYVRVGGVDTQYF. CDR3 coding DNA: TGTGCCAGCAGTTATGTCCGGGTCGGAGGCGTTGATACGCAGTATTTT.

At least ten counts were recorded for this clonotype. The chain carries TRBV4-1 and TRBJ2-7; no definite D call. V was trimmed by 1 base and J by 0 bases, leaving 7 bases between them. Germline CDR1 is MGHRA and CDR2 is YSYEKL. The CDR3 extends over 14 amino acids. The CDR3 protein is CASSQARGSYEQYF. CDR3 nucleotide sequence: TGCGCCAGCAGCCAAGCCCGAGGCTCCTACGAGCAGTACTTC.

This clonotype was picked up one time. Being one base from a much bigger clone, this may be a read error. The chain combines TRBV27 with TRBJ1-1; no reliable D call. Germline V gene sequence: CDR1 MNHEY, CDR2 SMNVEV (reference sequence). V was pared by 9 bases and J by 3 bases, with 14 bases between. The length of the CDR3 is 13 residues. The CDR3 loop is CASKVGGHTEAFF. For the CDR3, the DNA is TGTGCCAGTAAGGTGGGCGGACACACTGAAGCTTTCTTT.

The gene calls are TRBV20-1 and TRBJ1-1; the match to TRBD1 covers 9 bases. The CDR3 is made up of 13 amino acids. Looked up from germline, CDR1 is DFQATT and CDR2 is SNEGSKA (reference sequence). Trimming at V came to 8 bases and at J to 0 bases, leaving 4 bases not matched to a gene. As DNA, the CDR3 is TGCAGTCCCTGGGACAGGGTGAACACTGAAGCTTTCTTT. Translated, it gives CSPWDRVNTEAFF.

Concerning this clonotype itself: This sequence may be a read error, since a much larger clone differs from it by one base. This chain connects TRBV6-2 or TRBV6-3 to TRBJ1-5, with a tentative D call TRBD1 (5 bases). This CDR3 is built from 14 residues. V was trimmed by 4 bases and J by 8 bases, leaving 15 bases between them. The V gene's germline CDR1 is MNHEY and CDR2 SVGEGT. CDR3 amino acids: CASSLGLPREPQHF. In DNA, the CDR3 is TGTGCCAGCAGTTTGGGACTCCCCCGAGAGCCCCAGCATTTT.

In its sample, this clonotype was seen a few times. The CDR3 loop reads CAFTGGSRYEQYF. The CDR3 DNA reads TGTGCCTTCACTGGCGGGAGTCGGTACGAGCAGTACTTC. The chain couples TRBV5-3 to TRBJ2-7; TRBD2 aligns across 7 bases. TRBV5-3 is reported as an ORF; its role is uncertain. The CDR3 runs 13 residues. V lost 10 bases, J lost 4 bases, and 11 bases stayed unmatched.

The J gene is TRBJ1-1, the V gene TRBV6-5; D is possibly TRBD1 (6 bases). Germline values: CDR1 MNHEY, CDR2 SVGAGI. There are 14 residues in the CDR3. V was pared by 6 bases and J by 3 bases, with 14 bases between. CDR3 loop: CASSYRVLDTEAFF. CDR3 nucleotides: TGTGCCAGCAGCTACAGGGTTTTGGACACTGAAGCTTTCTTT.